The entry below gives a single TCR beta chain sequence along with its context. The antigen remains undetermined. Approximately 40,000 productive templates were obtained per sample on average. The method was immunoSEQ multiplex PCR; TCRdb's version includes in-frame clones alone and lacks a portion of them. The sample has fewer than 7,000 clones, about a third seen once. This record belongs to a study of STAT3 mutations in large granular lymphocyte leukemia. Turning to the study itself: Canonical activating STAT3 mutations were detected in roughly half of the longitudinally sequenced T-LGLL patients. Findings and caveats of the study: Every T-cell large granular lymphocyte leukemia patient had at least one immunodominant TCR beta clonotype.

Sequenced input: peripheral blood mononuclear cells. The receptor was derived from a woman aged 40 to 50 with T-cell large granular lymphocyte leukemia. Some clones in this sample may be carry-over from other donors' samples.

The DNA for the CDR3 is TGTGCCAGCTCACCACCCCCCCAGCGCCAAGAGACCCAGTACTTC. It encodes CASSPPPQRQETQYF. V is TRBV18 and J is TRBJ2-5; D ambiguous. The CDR3 covers 15 residues. Deletions cut 0 bases from V and 1 base from J, with 9 bases between. Germline V gene data show CDR1 as KGHSH and CDR2 as LQKENI.